Listed below are T cell receptor beta chains from one sample, sequenced in a study of cytomegalovirus exposure and HLA in healthy donors. The protocol was immunoSEQ multiplex PCR, while the TCRdb copy is restricted to in-frame clones and leaves out a portion. The sample has about 60,000 clones, and its top ten clones hold around 2.1%. The sequenced sample consisted of PBMCs. The receptors were sampled from a young woman in good health and CMV-seronegative. Each CDR3 is given with its conserved first and last residue. The D gene is left open where the match is weak.

TRBV30	TRBD2	TRBJ2-1	CAWSLGTSGRDNEQFF	TGTGCCTGGAGTCTCGGGACTAGCGGGAGGGACAATGAGCAGTTCTTC
TRBV11-3	-	TRBJ1-1	CASSLEGPRGTEAFF	TGTGCCAGCAGCTTAGAGGGGCCCAGAGGCACTGAAGCTTTCTTT
TRBV7-3	-	TRBJ2-7	CASSLAPGMAREQYF	TGTGCCAGCAGCTTAGCTCCCGGGATGGCACGAGAGCAGTACTTC
TRBV19	TRBD1	TRBJ1-1	CASSSTGDDTEAFF	TGTGCCAGTAGTAGCACAGGGGATGACACTGAAGCTTTCTTT
TRBV6-1	TRBD2	TRBJ2-3	CASSDRGTSGTDTQYF	TGTGCCAGCAGTGATAGGGGGACTAGCGGCACAGATACGCAGTATTTT
TRBV6-4	TRBD1	TRBJ2-1	CASSVTRQGFDEQFF	TGTGCCAGCAGTGTAACGAGACAGGGATTCGATGAGCAGTTCTTC
TRBV4-2	-	TRBJ1-2	CASSQVDTGPYGYTF	TGTGCCAGCAGCCAAGTGGACACAGGCCCATATGGCTACACCTTC
TRBV6-1	-	TRBJ1-5	CASSDGRGVNQPQHF	TGTGCCAGCAGTGATGGTCGGGGGGTTAATCAGCCCCAGCATTTT
TRBV29-1	TRBD2	TRBJ2-3	CSVDRTSGRGQYF	TGCAGCGTTGATAGGACTAGCGGGAGAGGCCAGTATTTT
TRBV7-2	-	TRBJ1-1	CASSLAEHTEAFF	TGTGCCAGCAGCTTAGCGGAGCACACTGAAGCTTTCTTT
TRBV6-1	-	TRBJ1-6	CASSEYDGDPISPLHF	TGTGCCAGCAGTGAATACGACGGAGACCCGATTTCACCCCTCCACTTT
TRBV19	TRBD1	TRBJ1-1	CASQGAFYTEAFF	TGTGCCAGCCAGGGGGCTTTTTACACTGAAGCTTTCTTT
TRBV4-1	TRBD1	TRBJ1-1	CASSQDHRGNTEAFF	TGCGCCAGCAGCCAAGATCACAGGGGCAACACTGAAGCTTTCTTT
TRBV5-8	-	TRBJ1-1	CASSLPYTEAFF	TGTGCCAGCAGCCTACCCTACACTGAAGCTTTCTTT
TRBV6-1	-	TRBJ1-1	CASSESGYFFGEAFF	TGTGCCAGCAGTGAATCGGGATACTTCTTTGGGGAAGCTTTCTTT
TRBV5-4	-	TRBJ2-5	CASSLVSEETQYF	TGTGCCAGCAGCTTGGTCAGCGAAGAGACCCAGTACTTC
TRBV2	-	TRBJ2-3	CASRVERDTQYF	TGTGCCAGCCGGGTAGAGCGAGATACGCAGTATTTT
TRBV30	TRBD2	TRBJ2-1	CAGRRGLAGANEQFF	TGTGCCGGGAGACGAGGACTAGCGGGGGCCAATGAGCAGTTCTTC
TRBV27	TRBD1	TRBJ1-2	CASSFWERGLDGYTF	TGTGCCAGCAGTTTCTGGGAAAGGGGGCTTGATGGCTACACCTTC
TRBV18	-	TRBJ2-7	CASSPGRGQTYEQYF	TGTGCCAGCTCACCGGGGCGGGGGCAGACCTACGAGCAGTACTTC
TRBV6-1	-	TRBJ1-1	CASRANLIENTEAFF	TGTGCCAGCAGAGCTAATTTGATAGAGAACACTGAAGCTTTCTTT
TRBV7-9	TRBD1	TRBJ1-3	CASSLRTGGNTIYF	TGTGCCAGCAGCTTACGGACAGGGGGAAACACCATATATTTT